This TCR beta chain was identified during a study of human CD8 memory T cell subsets. The TCR beta sequencing libraries came from UMI-labeled 5' RACE. With the 5' RACE reads reprocessed, TCRdb shows one record per CDR3 protein and no DNA. Its clone listing holds some 17,000 distinct CDR3 sequences. The CDR3 sequence is 12 residues long. The authors obtained RNA from duplicate vials, each holding 150,000 sorted CD8+ T cells, for every subset. This clonotype was sampled from a human donor in good health. The sequencing input was CD8+ stem-like memory T cells (TSCM and TCM) sorted from PBMCs. This sample's subset: stem-like memory CD8 T cells (TSTEM), CCR7+ PD-1- TIGIT-. The gene calls are TRBV12-3 or TRBV12-4 and TRBJ2-7; lacking DNA, the TRBD1 call made by TCRdb goes unchecked. CDR3 protein: CASGHTGYEQYF.